The following is a T cell receptor beta chain sequence with its context. Germline lookup yields CDR1 LNHDA and CDR2 SQIVND (reference sequence). The CDR3 totals 14 residues. Trimming stripped 6 bases from V and 0 bases from J, with 11 bases between. This sample was included in a study of blood T cell repertoires in COVID-19. About the study: Both acute and convalescent COVID-19 samples were obtained from the United States, Italy and Spain.

In the original analysis: The assay estimated nucleated cells by amplifying reference gene primers. Libraries were prepared by immunoSEQ multiplex PCR; TCRdb keeps only in-frame clonotypes and omits some of them. For V, J and clone size, that table is used; D and trimming come from the DNA. The data show fewer than 200,000 clones, more than 75% seen once. Source material: peripheral blood. The clonotype comes from a man in his forties or fifties who had recovered from COVID-19. V gene TRBV19 combines with J gene TRBJ1-2; D gene ambiguous. CDR3 region: CASSLARANYGYTF. In DNA form, the CDR3 reads TGTGCCAGTAGCCTCGCAAGAGCTAACTATGGCTACACCTTC.